Following are 10 T cell receptor beta chains from one sample sequenced in a study of blood T cell repertoires in COVID-19. Sequenced by immunoSEQ multiplex PCR; TCRdb stores in-frame clones only, minus some. The repertoire consists of roughly 120,000 clones, with roughly nine tenths occurring once and the leading ten covering roughly 8%. Sequencing was done on a sample of peripheral blood. These receptors came from a man aged 70 or older who had recovered from COVID-19.

J is TRBJ2-5 and V is TRBV15; TRBD1 aligns across 9 bases. CDR1 and CDR2 (germline): LNHNV, YYDKDF (reference sequence). Losses at the gene ends were 0 bases for V and 5 bases for J; bases not matched to a gene: 16. The CDR3 is 19 residues long. CDR3 residues: CATSRDLGVGTGSSETQYF. The DNA of the CDR3 is TGTGCCACCAGCAGAGATTTAGGGGTCGGGACAGGGAGCTCGGAGACCCAGTACTTC.

CDR3 protein: CASSPSGWSNQPQHF. CDR3 DNA sequence: TGTGCCAGCAGCCCATCAGGGTGGTCAAATCAGCCCCAGCATTTT. The rearrangement links TRBV6-2 or TRBV6-3 to TRBJ1-5, with a tentative D call TRBD1 (5 bases). Trimming shortened V by 6 bases and J by 4 bases, and 16 bases separated the two germline ends. Germline V gives CDR1 MNHEY, CDR2 SVGEGT. The CDR3 sequence is 15 residues long.

Ten or more counts support this clone. J is TRBJ2-3 and V is TRBV15; 12 nucleotides align to TRBD2. The germline V gene has CDR1 LNHNV and CDR2 YYDKDF (reference sequence). V lost 0 bases to trimming and J lost 3 bases; unmatched junction nucleotides: 1. The CDR3 spans 16 residues. The chain's CDR3 is CATSRDLAGGTDTQYF. In nucleotides, the CDR3 is TGTGCCACCAGCAGAGATCTAGCGGGAGGGACAGATACGCAGTATTTT.

The chain employs TRBV28 and TRBJ1-2, with D perhaps matching TRBD1 (5 bases). CDR3 length: 15 residues. Germline loops: CDR1 MDHEN, CDR2 SYDVKM. The V end lost 6 bases, the J end lost 3 bases, and 17 bases lay between the germline ends. The CDR3 is CASSRSDTQDYGYTF. In DNA, the CDR3 is TGTGCCAGCAGCCGCTCGGACACCCAGGACTATGGCTACACCTTC.

The V call is TRBV3-1 (or the pseudogene TRBV3-2), the J call TRBJ2-3; 15 bases are a match to TRBD2. The junction had 4 bases not matched to a gene; V was cut back by 1 base and J by 2 bases. Germline CDR1 is LGHDT and CDR2 is YNNKEL (reference sequence). This CDR3 region has 18 residues. For the CDR3, the DNA is TGTGCCAGCAGCCAAGTGGGACTAGCGGGAGGCTACACAGATACGCAGTATTTT. It yields the protein CASSQVGLAGGYTDTQYF.

This clone was observed once. The chain recombines TRBV7-3 with TRBJ2-2; maybe TRBD2 (8 bases). Germline V gene sequence: CDR1 SGHTA, CDR2 FQGTGA. V lost 5 bases and J lost 0, with 19 bases in between. The CDR3 consists of 18 residues. CDR3 residues: CASSPRGRGAPNTGELFF. The CDR3 region has the DNA TGTGCCAGCAGCCCAAGGGGGCGGGGGGCCCCGAACACCGGGGAGCTGTTTTTT.

CDR3 region: CASSRLRRLTTSTDTQYF. DNA of the CDR3: TGTGCCAGCAGTCGTCTTCGAAGACTAACCACTAGCACAGATACGCAGTATTTT. The V gene is TRBV6-6, the J gene TRBJ2-3, with D possibly matching TRBD2 (5 bases). CDR3 length equals 18 residues. In germline, CDR1 is MNHNY, CDR2 SVGAGI (reference sequence). V lost 5 bases and J lost 0, with 21 bases in between.

This clone was observed a few times. The chain joins TRBV6-5 to TRBJ1-6, with D possibly matching TRBD1 (5 bases). This CDR3 is built from 14 residues. Trimming took 5 bases from V and 7 from J, leaving 12 bases between them. CDR1 MNHEY and CDR2 SVGAGI come from the germline V gene. The CDR3 coding sequence is TGTGCCAGCAGTAGGGACTGGGTCAATTCACCCCTCCACTTT. Protein sequence: CASSRDWVNSPLHF.

The chain is built from TRBV27 and TRBJ1-6; D not resolved. From germline, CDR1 is MNHEY and CDR2 SMNVEV (reference sequence). The length of the CDR3 is 15 residues. V was pared by 2 bases and J by 2 bases, with 7 bases between. In DNA, the CDR3 is TGTGCCAGCAGTTTACGAGGGACCTATAATTCACCCCTCCACTTT. This translates into CASSLRGTYNSPLHF.

The chain couples TRBV19 to TRBJ1-3; 9 positions agree with TRBD1. V lost 5 bases to trimming and J lost 0 bases; unmatched junction nucleotides: 8. CDR3 size: 17 residues. Germline V gene sequence: CDR1 LNHDA, CDR2 SQIVND (reference sequence). CDR3: CASSRTGALTSGNTIYF. Here the CDR3 DNA reads TGTGCCAGTAGTCGGACAGGGGCCCTTACCTCTGGAAACACCATATATTTT.